These 26 T cell receptor beta chains were all obtained from the same sample, sequenced in a study of OX40 agonist ivuxolimab in advanced cancers. The table came from immunoSEQ multiplex PCR; TCRdb's copy has only in-frame clones and leaves some out. This repertoire shows 45,000 to 55,000 clones, 75% to 85% found once; its top ten account for approximately 1.1%. Sequencing used CD4+ or CD8+ T cells sorted from blood, obtained in a trial of the OX40 agonist ivuxolimab. The receptor source for this set is an adult with an advanced solid tumor such as melanoma, head and neck, liver or kidney cancer.

DNA of the CDR3: TGTGCCAGCAGCCTCGGCACAGATACGCAGTATTTT. Translated, it gives CASSLGTDTQYF. This chain joins TRBV7-8 and TRBJ2-3; D unclear. CDR3 length: 12 residues. CDR1 SGHVS and CDR2 FQNEAQ come from the germline V gene. Trimming took 5 bases from V and 1 from J, leaving 4 bases between them.

V usage is TRBV11-3 and J usage is TRBJ2-2, with D unresolved. Looked up from germline, CDR1 is SGHNT and CDR2 is YENEEA. CDR3 length: 14 amino acids. V was pared by 5 bases and J by 6 bases, with 13 bases between. The CDR3 protein is CASSRISESGELFF. The CDR3, as DNA: TGTGCCAGCAGCCGGATCTCGGAGTCCGGGGAGCTGTTTTTT.

The rearrangement joins TRBV6-6 to TRBJ2-2; perhaps TRBD2 as D (6 bases). With 6 bases removed from V and 3 bases from J, the gap between germline ends came to 14 bases. Germline assignment: CDR1 MNHNY and CDR2 SVGAGI (reference sequence). This CDR3 contains 15 residues. The CDR3 spells CASRFGTLYTGELFF. CDR3 coding DNA: TGTGCCAGCAGGTTCGGGACTCTCTACACCGGGGAGCTGTTTTTT.

This chain uses TRBV7-2 with TRBJ1-4; perhaps TRBD1 as D (5 bases). The CDR3 consists of 19 residues. Germline CDR1 is SGHTA and CDR2 is FQGNSA. V was trimmed by 5 bases and J by 0 bases, leaving 22 bases between them. The chain's CDR3 is CASSLFGMGRGATNEKLFF. CDR3 DNA sequence: TGTGCCAGCAGCCTGTTTGGGATGGGGCGGGGAGCAACTAATGAAAAACTGTTTTTT.

This clone was recorded once. The V gene is TRBV11-2, the J gene TRBJ1-1, with 7 nucleotides matching TRBD1. Germline assignment: CDR1 SGHAT and CDR2 FQNNGV. The V segment lost 5 bases and the J segment 1 base; nucleotides outside the gene matches: 7. The CDR3 has 15 residues. CDR3 sequence: CASSISNRGNTEAFF. The DNA of the CDR3 is TGTGCCAGCAGCATCTCTAACAGGGGGAACACTGAAGCTTTCTTT.

V is TRBV5-1 and J is TRBJ2-3, with TRBD1 matching over 9 bases. This CDR3 region has 19 residues. Germline values: CDR1 SGHRS, CDR2 YFSETQ. Losses at the gene ends were 4 bases for V and 1 base for J; bases not matched to a gene: 16. The CDR3 region has the DNA TGCGCCAGCAGCCCGGGGGGCGGGACAGGGTCGACCCGCACAGATACGCAGTATTTT. Protein: CASSPGGGTGSTRTDTQYF.

The V gene is TRBV5-6, the J gene TRBJ1-1; D remains ambiguous. The CDR3 has 13 amino acids. Germline loops: CDR1 SGHDT, CDR2 YYEEEE. V lost 4 bases and J lost 3, with 10 bases in between. This CDR3 is CASSRTSDTEAFF. CDR3 DNA: TGTGCCAGCAGCCGCACATCGGACACTGAAGCTTTCTTT.

The V and J genes are TRBV5-6 and TRBJ2-7; D is uncertain. Trimming cost V 0 bases and J 5 bases, with 9 bases left between them. Germline assignment: CDR1 SGHDT and CDR2 YYEEEE. The CDR3 is made up of 13 amino acids. The CDR3 coding sequence is TGTGCCAGCAGCTTGGCTCTGGCCCACGAGCAGTACTTC. Residues: CASSLALAHEQYF.

V gene TRBV11-1 combines with J gene TRBJ1-1; possibly TRBD1 for D (6 bases). The CDR3 sequence is 14 residues long. Germline CDR1 and CDR2: SGHAT and FQDESV (reference sequence). The germline V and J ends were trimmed by 5 bases and 1 base, with 11 bases remaining between them. The CDR3 DNA is TGTGCCAGCAGCCAATGGACAGAGAACACTGAAGCTTTCTTT. Its translation: CASSQWTENTEAFF.

Only one count was recorded for this clone. This rearrangement joins TRBV5-5 to TRBJ2-3; D is unresolved. The V gene's germline CDR1 is SGHKS and CDR2 YYEKEE (reference sequence). The CDR3 runs 12 residues. The ends were cut back, 2 bases at V and 6 bases at J, with 7 bases in the middle. The CDR3 is CASSFGPDTQYF. The CDR3 DNA sequence: TGTGCCAGCAGCTTTGGGCCCGATACGCAGTATTTT.

V gene TRBV7-2 combines with J gene TRBJ1-5, with TRBD1 matching 7 bases. Per germline, CDR1 SGHTA and CDR2 FQGNSA. The CDR3 runs to 15 residues. Trimming cost V 5 bases and J 4 bases; bases outside gene matches: 8. The DNA for the CDR3 is TGTGCCAGCAGCATCCAGGGGACAGTTAATCAGCCCCAGCATTTT. Protein product: CASSIQGTVNQPQHF.

The V call is TRBV19, the J call TRBJ1-6; tentative D call: TRBD1 (5 bases). CDR1 is LNHDA and CDR2 is SQIVND in the germline V gene (reference sequence). The CDR3 is 14 amino acids. Trimming shortened V by 6 bases and J by 5 bases, and 11 bases separated the two germline ends. The chain's CDR3 is CASRPGLHNSPLHF. The CDR3 DNA reads as TGTGCCAGTAGGCCGGGACTGCATAATTCACCCCTCCACTTT.

The gene calls are TRBV5-5 and TRBJ2-5, with a tentative D call TRBD1 (5 bases). Germline lookup yields CDR1 SGHKS and CDR2 YYEKEE (reference sequence). The ends were cut back, 2 bases at V and 0 bases at J, with 8 bases in the middle. CDR3 size: 14 residues. The CDR3 spells CASSLDSYQETQYF. CDR3 bases: TGTGCCAGCAGCTTAGACAGTTACCAAGAGACCCAGTACTTC.

This clone was observed a few times. This rearrangement joins TRBV7-2 to TRBJ2-5; unclear D gene. Germline CDR1 reads SGHTA; CDR2 reads FQGNSA. V lost 10 bases and J lost 0, with 12 bases in between. The CDR3 is 13 amino acids. As DNA, the CDR3 is TGTGCCATCGGAAGGGCAGACCAAGAGACCCAGTACTTC. Amino acid sequence: CAIGRADQETQYF.

The chain recombines TRBV30 with TRBJ2-3; D unclear. Germline V gene lookup returns CDR1 GTSNPN and CDR2 SVGIG (reference sequence). V lost 4 bases and J 2 bases, leaving 10 bases between the germline ends. The CDR3 is 13 amino acids. DNA for the CDR3: TGTGCCTGGACAGAGGATAACACAGATACGCAGTATTTT. This translates into CAWTEDNTDTQYF.

This chain links TRBV5-5 with TRBJ1-6; 7 bases fit TRBD1. V lost 4 bases and J lost 10; bases outside the gene matches: 8. Per germline, CDR1 SGHKS and CDR2 YYEKEE (reference sequence). The CDR3 totals 14 residues. CDR3 DNA sequence: TGTGCCAGCAGCACCGGGACAGCGGCCTCACCCCTCCACTTT. Translating it yields CASSTGTAASPLHF. The whole variable domain, remainder taken from reference TRBV5-5 and TRBJ1-6, is DAGVTQSPTHLIKTRGQQVTLRCSPISGHKSVSWYQQVLGQGPQFIFQYYEKEERGRGNFPDRFSARQFPNYSSELNVNALLLGDSALYLCASSTGTAASPLHFGNGTRLTVT.

The V and J genes are TRBV20-1 and TRBJ2-7; D uncertain. The CDR3 consists of 11 residues. V gave up 3 bases and J gave up 2 bases, with 5 bases separating them. CDR1 is DFQATT, CDR2 SNEGSKA, per germline (reference sequence). The CDR3 region has the DNA TGCAGTGCTAGGGAAGCCTACGAGCAGTACTTC. Amino acids: CSAREAYEQYF.

The genes are TRBV4-3 and TRBJ1-6, with unresolved D. V was trimmed by 0 bases and J by 14 bases, leaving 14 bases between them. Germline lookup yields CDR1 LGHNA and CDR2 YSLEER. The CDR3 sequence is 14 residues long. CDR3 coding DNA: TGCGCCAGCAGCCAAGATGGAACCTCTCGTGCCCTCCACTTT. Translation gives CASSQDGTSRALHF.

This chain links TRBV15 with TRBJ2-6; 11 bases are shared with TRBD2. The CDR3 extends over 18 amino acids. Trimming took 0 bases from V and 4 from J; bases not matched to a gene: 5. Germline CDR1 and CDR2: LNHNV and YYDKDF (reference sequence). The CDR3 DNA is TGTGCCACCAGCAGAGATAGCGGGGGGGCTGCCGGGGCCAACGTCCTGACTTTC. This codes for CATSRDSGGAAGANVLTF.

J is TRBJ1-2 and V is TRBV29-1; unclear D gene. This CDR3 is built from 12 residues. Trimming took 2 bases from V and 3 from J, leaving 7 bases between them. In germline, CDR1 is SQVTM, CDR2 ANQGSEA. The CDR3 spells CSVEQADYGYTF. In DNA, the CDR3 is TGCAGCGTTGAACAGGCGGACTATGGCTACACCTTC.

The chain recombines TRBV6-1 with TRBJ1-3, with D maybe TRBD1 (6 bases). V gave up 2 bases and J gave up 0 bases, with 11 bases separating them. Germline lookup yields CDR1 MNHNS and CDR2 SASEGT. The CDR3 contains 16 residues. DNA of the CDR3: TGTGCCAGCAGTGAAACTGGACAGCTCTCTGGAAACACCATATATTTT. Translated, it gives CASSETGQLSGNTIYF.

This clone was counted a few times. One junction end does not reproduce the germline sequence, and a read error may be involved. The chain carries TRBV7-7 and TRBJ2-5; 7 positions agree with TRBD2. The germline gives CDR1 SSHAT, CDR2 FNYEAQ (reference sequence). The CDR3 is made up of 14 amino acids. The CDR3 loop reads CASSRTSVSETQYF. The CDR3, as DNA: TGTGCTAGCAGCCGCACTAGCGTGTCAGAGACCCAGTACTTC. Complete variable domain (other parts from reference TRBV7-7 and TRBJ2-5): GAGVSQSPRYKVTKRGQDVTLRCDPISSHATLYWYQQALGQGPEFLTYFNYEAQPDKSGLPSDRFSAERPEGSISTLTIQRTEQRDSAMYRCASSRTSVSETQYFGPGTRLLVL.

This chain uses TRBV7-6 with TRBJ1-5; 8 nucleotides align to TRBD1. With 5 bases clipped from V and 7 bases from J, the junction kept 10 bases outside the gene matches. The CDR3 has 15 residues. Germline V lookup: CDR1 SGHVS, CDR2 FNYEAQ. CDR3: CASSLLQGAGQPQHF. DNA of the CDR3: TGTGCCAGCAGCCTGCTTCAGGGGGCCGGGCAGCCCCAGCATTTT.

This chain links TRBV7-8 with TRBJ1-6, with 8 bases aligning to TRBD1. V lost 5 bases, J lost 7 bases, and 10 bases stayed unmatched. The CDR3 is made up of 16 amino acids. CDR1 is SGHVS and CDR2 is FQNEAQ in the germline V gene. In nucleotides, the CDR3 is TGTGCCAGCAGCCCCACAGGGGGTAGGGGAAATTCACCCCTCCACTTT. Protein product: CASSPTGGRGNSPLHF.

The rearrangement uses TRBV5-1 and TRBJ1-2; D unresolved. The CDR3 extends over 14 amino acids. From germline, CDR1 is SGHRS and CDR2 YFSETQ. Trimming left V 0 bases short and J 2 bases short, with 8 bases between. CDR3 in amino acids: CASSLADGNYGYTF. CDR3 sequence (DNA): TGCGCCAGCAGCTTGGCGGACGGGAACTATGGCTACACCTTC.

The V gene is TRBV9, the J gene TRBJ2-7; TRBD2 matches at 11 bases. In germline, CDR1 is SGDLS, CDR2 YYNGEE. This CDR3 contains 14 residues. After removal of 1 base from V and 7 bases from J, the junction contained 4 bases not matched to a gene. The DNA of the CDR3 is TGTGCCAGCAGCGTAACTAGCGGGGGAGAGGAGCAGTACTTC. Translating gives CASSVTSGGEEQYF.